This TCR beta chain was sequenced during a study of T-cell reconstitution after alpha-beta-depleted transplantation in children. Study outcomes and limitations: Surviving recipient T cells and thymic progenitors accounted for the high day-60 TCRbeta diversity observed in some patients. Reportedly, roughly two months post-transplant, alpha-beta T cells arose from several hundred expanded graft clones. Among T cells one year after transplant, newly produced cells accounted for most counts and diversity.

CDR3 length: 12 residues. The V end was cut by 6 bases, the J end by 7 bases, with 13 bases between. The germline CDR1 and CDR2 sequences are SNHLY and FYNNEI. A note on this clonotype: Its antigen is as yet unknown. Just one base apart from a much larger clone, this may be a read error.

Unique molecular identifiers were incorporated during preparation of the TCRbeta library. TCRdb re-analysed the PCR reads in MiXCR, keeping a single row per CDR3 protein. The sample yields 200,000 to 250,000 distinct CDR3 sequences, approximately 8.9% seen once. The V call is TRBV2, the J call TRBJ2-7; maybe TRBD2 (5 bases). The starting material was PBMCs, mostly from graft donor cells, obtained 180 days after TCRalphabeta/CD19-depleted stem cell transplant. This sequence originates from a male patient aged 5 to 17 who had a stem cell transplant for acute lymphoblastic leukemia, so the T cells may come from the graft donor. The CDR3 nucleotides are TGTGCCAGCAGATCCGGCAGGAGGGAGCAGTACTTC. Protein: CASRSGRREQYF.